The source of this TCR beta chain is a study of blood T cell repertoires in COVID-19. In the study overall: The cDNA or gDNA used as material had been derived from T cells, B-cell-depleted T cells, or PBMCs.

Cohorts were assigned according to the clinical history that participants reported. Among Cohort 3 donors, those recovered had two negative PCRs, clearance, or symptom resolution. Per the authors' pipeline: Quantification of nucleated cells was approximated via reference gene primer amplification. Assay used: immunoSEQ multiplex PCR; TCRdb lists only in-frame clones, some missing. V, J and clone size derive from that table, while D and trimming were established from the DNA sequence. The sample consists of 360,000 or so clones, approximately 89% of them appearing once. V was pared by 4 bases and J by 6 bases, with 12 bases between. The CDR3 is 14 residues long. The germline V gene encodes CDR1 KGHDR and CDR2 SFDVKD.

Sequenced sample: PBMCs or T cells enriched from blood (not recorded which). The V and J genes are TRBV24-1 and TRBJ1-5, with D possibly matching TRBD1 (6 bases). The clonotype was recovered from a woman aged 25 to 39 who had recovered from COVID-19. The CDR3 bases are TGTGCCACCAGTGACTCGGGACAATCTCAGCCCCAGCATTTT. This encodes CATSDSGQSQPQHF.